The 32 T cell receptor beta chains presented below share a single source sample, sequenced in a study of blood T cell repertoires in COVID-19. TCRdb's table, derived via immunoSEQ multiplex PCR, lists solely in-frame clones and lacks some. The table lists about 50,000 clones, 60% to 80% of them singletons. Sequenced input: PBMCs or T cells enriched from blood (not recorded which). Receptors originate from a woman between 45 and 65 years old with acute COVID-19.

J is TRBJ2-3 and V is TRBV11-2; 7 nucleotides match TRBD2. Trimming at V came to 1 base and at J to 4 bases, leaving 11 bases not matched to a gene. CDR3 length equals 17 residues. Germline V gene lookup returns CDR1 SGHAT and CDR2 FQNNGV. CDR3 bases: TGTGCCAGCAGCTTAGGTCTACTAGCGAGGCGGGCAGATACGCAGTATTTT. Protein: CASSLGLLARRADTQYF.

The chain has TRBV19 and TRBJ2-4; the match to TRBD1 covers 9 bases. Germline V lookup: CDR1 LNHDA, CDR2 SQIVND (reference sequence). The V gene end was trimmed by 3 bases and the J gene end by 3 bases; junction bases not matched to a gene: 9. The CDR3 is made up of 17 amino acids. CDR3 protein: CASSIGFGTGIKNIQYF. In DNA, the CDR3 is TGTGCCAGTAGTATTGGGTTCGGGACAGGGATCAAAAACATTCAGTACTTC.

V usage is TRBV7-8 and J usage is TRBJ1-1, with a possible D match to TRBD1 (5 bases). V was clipped by 7 bases and J by 4 bases, with 10 bases between them. The CDR3 loop spans 12 amino acids. CDR1 SGHVS and CDR2 FQNEAQ come from the germline V gene. CDR3 sequence reads: CASKGRGTEAFF. CDR3 bases: TGTGCCAGCAAAGGGAGGGGCACTGAAGCTTTCTTT.

The rearrangement links TRBV4-1 to TRBJ2-1; D possibly corresponds to TRBD1 (6 bases). From germline, CDR1 is MGHRA and CDR2 YSYEKL. V was cut by 2 bases and J by 2 bases, with 10 bases left in between. The CDR3 runs to 15 residues. In DNA form, the CDR3 reads TGCGCCAGCAGCCAATCAGGGGTCCCCTACAATGAGCAGTTCTTC. Translating it yields CASSQSGVPYNEQFF.

The chain recombines TRBV5-1 with TRBJ1-6; D ambiguous. The CDR3 is 12 amino acids. V shed 4 bases and J shed 7 bases, with 6 bases lying between them. CDR1 is SGHRS, CDR2 YFSETQ, per germline. The CDR3 bases are TGCGCCAGCAGCCCGGGAAATTCACCCCTCCACTTT. It codes for CASSPGNSPLHF.

The chain employs TRBV12-3 or TRBV12-4 and TRBJ2-1, with D perhaps matching TRBD2 (5 bases). The CDR3 has 13 residues. Trimming took 6 bases from V and 6 from J, leaving 12 bases between them. The CDR3 here is CASSPNSVNEQFF. The CDR3, as DNA: TGTGCCAGCAGCCCTAATAGCGTCAATGAGCAGTTCTTC.

The chain combines TRBV11-3 with TRBJ1-2; TRBD1 matches at 9 bases. The CDR3 totals 14 residues. Germline CDR1 and CDR2: SGHNT and YENEEA. The V and J ends lost 5 bases and 8 bases, in that order; junction bases with no gene match: 9. In DNA, the CDR3 is TGTGCCAGCAGCCCCTCACAGGGGGCGGCGGGCTACACCTTC. This translates into CASSPSQGAAGYTF.

The genes are TRBV2 and TRBJ2-7; D is possibly TRBD1 (5 bases). Germline assignment: CDR1 SNHLY and CDR2 FYNNEI. The CDR3 runs to 15 residues. V was pared by 0 bases and J by 4 bases, with 13 bases between. The DNA of the CDR3 is TGTGCCAGCAGTGAAGCCCCAACAGGTCTATACGAGCAGTACTTC. Translating gives CASSEAPTGLYEQYF.

This clone showed up just a few times. The chain employs TRBV6-1 and TRBJ1-1; possible D gene TRBD1, 5 bases. The CDR3 length is 14 residues. V lost 3 bases, J lost 1 base, and 9 bases lay in between. Germline V lookup: CDR1 MNHNS, CDR2 SASEGT. The CDR3 is CASSDGGGNTEAFF. CDR3 sequence (DNA): TGTGCCAGCAGTGACGGCGGGGGGAACACTGAAGCTTTCTTT.

The V gene is TRBV24-1, the J gene TRBJ2-5, with 10 bases identical to TRBD1. This CDR3 is 16 amino acids long. V was pared by 1 base and J by 5 bases, with 6 bases of the junction left unmatched. CDR1 KGHDR and CDR2 SFDVKD come from the germline V gene. CDR3 sequence: CATSDFGQGEWETQYF. In DNA form, the CDR3 reads TGTGCCACCAGTGATTTTGGACAGGGGGAGTGGGAGACCCAGTACTTC.

The chain carries TRBV14 and TRBJ1-2; D perhaps matches TRBD1 (5 bases). Germline CDR1 reads SGHDN; CDR2 reads FVKESK. The V end lost 0 bases, the J end lost 7 bases, and 9 bases lay between the germline ends. CDR3 length: 13 residues. CDR3 nucleotides: TGTGCCAGCAGCCAAGACAGGGTTGGTGGCTACACCTTC. It translates to CASSQDRVGGYTF. Filled out from reference TRBV14 and TRBJ1-2, the complete variable domain reads EAGVTQFPSHSVIEKGQTVTLRCDPISGHDNLYWYRRVMGKEIKFLLHFVKESKQDESGMPNNRFLAERTGGTYSTLKVQPAELEDSGVYFCASSQDRVGGYTFGSGTRLTVV.

V usage is TRBV9 and J usage is TRBJ1-3, with 8 positions matching TRBD1. Germline CDR1 is SGDLS and CDR2 is YYNGEE. The V gene end was trimmed by 3 bases and the J gene end by 6 bases; junction bases not matched to a gene: 8. The CDR3 is 15 residues long. The DNA of the CDR3 is TGTGCCAGCAGCGCCGGACAGGGATTGAAAAACACCATATATTTT. Translated, it gives CASSAGQGLKNTIYF. Filled out from reference TRBV9 and TRBJ1-3, the complete variable domain reads DSGVTQTPKHLITATGQRVTLRCSPRSGDLSVYWYQQSLDQGLQFLIQYYNGEERAKGNILERFSAQQFPDLHSELNLSSLELGDSALYFCASSAGQGLKNTIYFGEGSWLTVV.

The chain joins TRBV4-1 to TRBJ1-6; tentative D call: TRBD1 (6 bases). V was shortened by 2 bases and J by 0 bases, with 14 bases between the two germline ends. This CDR3 has 18 residues. CDR1 is MGHRA and CDR2 is YSYEKL in the germline V gene. CDR3 in DNA: TGCGCCAGCAGCCAATTCAGACAGGATCTCTCCTATAATTCACCCCTCCACTTT. Protein sequence: CASSQFRQDLSYNSPLHF.

The chain joins TRBV3-1 (or the pseudogene TRBV3-2) to TRBJ2-7, with D possibly TRBD2 on 7 matching bases. V was cut by 0 bases and J by 0 bases, with 12 bases left in between. Germline CDR1 is LGHDT and CDR2 is YNNKEL (reference sequence). The CDR3 consists of 16 residues. In DNA, the CDR3 is TGTGCCAGCAGCCAAGAGGGGGGGCCTTCCTCCTACGAGCAGTACTTC. It is translated as CASSQEGGPSSYEQYF.

The chain links TRBV5-1 to TRBJ2-5, with 8 bases fitting TRBD1. The CDR3 length is 14 residues. Germline trimming cut 4 bases from V and 1 base from J; bases unmatched to any gene: 3. Germline V gene data show CDR1 as SGHRS and CDR2 as YFSETQ. The CDR3 nucleotides are TGCGCCAGCAGCCGCGGGACAGGCCAAGAGACCCAGTACTTC. This gives the protein CASSRGTGQETQYF.

For the CDR3, the DNA is TGTGCCAGCAGCATATCGCAGGGTGGAAACACCATATATTTT. It codes for CASSISQGGNTIYF. The chain uses TRBV11-3 and TRBJ1-3, with D possibly TRBD1 on 5 matching bases. The V and J ends lost 5 bases and 3 bases respectively, with 11 bases between them. The germline V gene encodes CDR1 SGHNT and CDR2 YENEEA. CDR3 size: 14 residues.

The chain's CDR3 is CASSLTASGGLNQPQHF. As DNA, the CDR3 is TGTGCCAGCAGTTTAACAGCGTCGGGCGGGCTCAATCAGCCCCAGCATTTT. The J gene is TRBJ1-5, the V gene TRBV27; unclear D gene. Trimming left V 2 bases short and J 3 bases short, with 17 bases between. The CDR3 is 17 residues long. Germline V gene sequence: CDR1 MNHEY, CDR2 SMNVEV (reference sequence).

V usage is TRBV7-9 and J usage is TRBJ1-5; TRBD1 is a possible D gene (5 bases). Germline V CDR1 and CDR2: SEHNR, FQNEAQ (reference sequence). This CDR3 region has 17 residues. V was trimmed by 0 bases and J by 0 bases, leaving 12 bases between them. The CDR3: CASSLAPQVYSNQPQHF. The CDR3 DNA follows: TGTGCCAGCAGCTTAGCCCCACAGGTCTATAGCAATCAGCCCCAGCATTTT.

The chain joins TRBV27 to TRBJ2-3, with D perhaps TRBD2 (5 bases). The CDR3 sequence is 13 residues long. Germline V lookup: CDR1 MNHEY, CDR2 SMNVEV (reference sequence). V lost 9 bases, J lost 4 bases, and 14 bases lay in between. CDR3 sequence (DNA): TGTGCCAGTACGGGAATGGTACCAGATACGCAGTATTTT. This gives the protein CASTGMVPDTQYF.

This clone was detected once. This rearrangement joins TRBV4-2 to TRBJ2-3; 12 nucleotides align to TRBD2. The CDR3 has 18 residues. J was trimmed by 5 bases and V by 2 bases; bases with no gene match: 11. The germline gives CDR1 LGHNA, CDR2 YNFKEQ. The DNA of the CDR3 is TGTGCCAGCAGCCAACGCTCCACTAGCGGGGGGATGGTAGATACGCAGTATTTT. Protein sequence: CASSQRSTSGGMVDTQYF.

The rearrangement links TRBV7-8 to TRBJ2-3; TRBD1 is a possible D gene (5 bases). The CDR3 covers 14 residues. The germline CDR1 and CDR2 sequences are SGHVS and FQNEAQ. V lost 8 bases to trimming and J lost 1 base, with 13 bases between them. CDR3 coding DNA: TGTGCCAGCTCAAAGTGGGGCCGCACAGATACGCAGTATTTT. Protein: CASSKWGRTDTQYF.

This clone was recorded a few times. The chain carries TRBV6-1 and TRBJ1-5; 11 nucleotides match TRBD1. Germline CDR1 MNHNS, CDR2 SASEGT. The V segment lost 3 bases and the J segment 6 bases; nucleotides outside the gene matches: 4. This CDR3 region has 15 residues. In DNA form, the CDR3 reads TGTGCCAGCAGTGATATGGGACAGGGGGTTCAGCCCCAGCATTTT. It codes for CASSDMGQGVQPQHF.

The chain carries TRBV13 and TRBJ1-4; D perhaps matches TRBD1 (5 bases). V was clipped by 0 bases and J by 1 base, with 12 bases between them. The CDR3 is 17 amino acids. Germline V gene lookup returns CDR1 PRHDT and CDR2 FYEKMQ (reference sequence). The CDR3 DNA reads TGTGCCAGCAGCTTAGGCCTGGGGGGAGGAACTAATGAAAAACTGTTTTTT. Protein product: CASSLGLGGGTNEKLFF.

This clone showed up just once. The V and J genes are TRBV6-2 or TRBV6-3 and TRBJ1-1, with D perhaps TRBD1 (5 bases). The CDR3 is made up of 13 amino acids. V lost 5 bases to trimming and J lost 4 bases, with 11 bases between them. Germline V gives CDR1 MNHEY, CDR2 SVGEGT. The CDR3 region is CASSIRQSTEAFF. The CDR3 DNA reads as TGTGCCAGCAGTATAAGACAGTCCACTGAAGCTTTCTTT.

V usage is TRBV28 and J usage is TRBJ1-5, with 7 positions matching TRBD1. V was clipped by 4 bases and J by 5 bases; unmatched bases: 11. The CDR3 totals 16 residues. Germline CDR1 is MDHEN and CDR2 is SYDVKM. In nucleotides, the CDR3 is TGTGCCAGCAGTTCCCCGCTACAGGGGAAATATCAGCCCCAGCATTTT. Translation gives CASSSPLQGKYQPQHF. The full variable domain, with the rest looked up from reference TRBV28 and TRBJ1-5, is DVKVTQSSRYLVKRTGEKVFLECVQDMDHENMFWYRQDPGLGLRLIYFSYDVKMKEKGDIPEGYSVSREKKERFSLILESASTNQTSMYLCASSSPLQGKYQPQHFGDGTRLSIL.

A word on this clone: The junction does not match germline at one end; this may be a read error. The J gene is TRBJ2-5, the V gene TRBV7-7; TRBD1 matches at 9 bases. Germline V gene lookup returns CDR1 SSHAT and CDR2 FNYEAQ (reference sequence). This CDR3 has 13 residues. In nucleotides, the CDR3 is TGTGCTAGCAGCGGGACAGGGAAAGAGACCCAGTACTTC. Protein sequence: CASSGTGKETQYF.

The chain is built from TRBV5-5 and TRBJ2-1, with 10 bases matching TRBD2. V was clipped by 3 bases and J by 6 bases; unmatched bases: 6. There are 15 residues in the CDR3. Germline V gives CDR1 SGHKS, CDR2 YYEKEE (reference sequence). CDR3 sequence (DNA): TGTGCCAGCAGCTCTAGCGGGGGCACGGTCAATGAGCAGTTCTTC. Amino acids: CASSSSGGTVNEQFF.

The V gene is TRBV9, the J gene TRBJ1-6, with D hard to call. This CDR3 spans 15 amino acids. V lost 0 bases and J 7 bases, leaving 11 bases between the germline ends. Per germline, CDR1 SGDLS and CDR2 YYNGEE. The CDR3 region is CASSVGPTGNSPLHF. Here the CDR3 DNA reads TGTGCCAGCAGCGTAGGGCCCACGGGGAATTCACCCCTCCACTTT. Using reference TRBV9 and TRBJ1-6 for the parts outside the CDR3, the full variable domain is DSGVTQTPKHLITATGQRVTLRCSPRSGDLSVYWYQQSLDQGLQFLIQYYNGEERAKGNILERFSAQQFPDLHSELNLSSLELGDSALYFCASSVGPTGNSPLHFGNGTRLTVT.

V gene TRBV5-1 combines with J gene TRBJ1-5; TRBD1 might be the D (5 bases). The germline gives CDR1 SGHRS, CDR2 YFSETQ. The CDR3 runs 15 residues. The germline V and J ends were trimmed by 0 bases and 7 bases, with 14 bases remaining between them. CDR3 sequence reads: CASSLGPGKYQPQHF. CDR3 DNA sequence: TGCGCCAGCAGCTTGGGCCCAGGGAAGTACCAGCCCCAGCATTTT.

The chain carries TRBV11-3 and TRBJ1-2, with 12 nucleotides matching TRBD1. CDR1 and CDR2 from the germline V gene are SGHNT and YENEEA. J was trimmed by 8 bases and V by 1 base; bases with no gene match: 5. The CDR3 is made up of 15 amino acids. The CDR3 sequence: CASSLGGQGARGYTF. The CDR3, as DNA: TGTGCCAGCAGCTTAGGGGGACAGGGGGCGCGAGGCTACACCTTC.

The V call is TRBV18, the J call TRBJ1-5; TRBD1 matches 7 bases. The J segment lost 4 bases and the V segment lost 3 bases, leaving 9 bases of the junction unmatched. The germline gives CDR1 KGHSH, CDR2 LQKENI. This CDR3 spans 16 amino acids. CDR3 sequence (DNA): TGTGCCAGCTCACCGGCAGGGGGAATAAGAAATCAGCCCCAGCATTTT. Its protein is CASSPAGGIRNQPQHF.

CDR3 in DNA: TGTGCCAGCAGCTTAGGGTCGAGGTGGGAGACCCAGTACTTC. Its protein is CASSLGSRWETQYF. The V call is TRBV7-2, the J call TRBJ2-5; D is unclear. There are 14 residues in the CDR3. V lost 1 base to trimming and J lost 5 bases, with 11 bases between them. From germline, CDR1 is SGHTA and CDR2 FQGNSA.